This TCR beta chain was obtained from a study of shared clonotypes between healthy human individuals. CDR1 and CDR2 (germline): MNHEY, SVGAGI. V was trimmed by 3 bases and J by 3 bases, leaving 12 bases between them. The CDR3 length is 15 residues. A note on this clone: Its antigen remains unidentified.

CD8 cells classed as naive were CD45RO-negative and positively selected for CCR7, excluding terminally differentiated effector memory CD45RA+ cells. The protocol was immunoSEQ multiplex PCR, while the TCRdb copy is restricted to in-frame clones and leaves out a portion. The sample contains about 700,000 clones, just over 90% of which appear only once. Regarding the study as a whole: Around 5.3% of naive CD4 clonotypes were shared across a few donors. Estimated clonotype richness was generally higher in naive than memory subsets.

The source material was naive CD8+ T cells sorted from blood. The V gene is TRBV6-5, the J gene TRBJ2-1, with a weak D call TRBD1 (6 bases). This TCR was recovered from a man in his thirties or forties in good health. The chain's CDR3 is CASSYKGVDYNEQFF. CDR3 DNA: TGTGCCAGCAGTTATAAGGGGGTCGACTACAATGAGCAGTTCTTC.